The clone carrying this T cell receptor (beta chain) has a handful of counts. Its specificity is not known. The entry originates in a study of cytomegalovirus exposure and HLA in healthy donors. The study, taken as a whole, reports: An ancestry cluster, one associated with Asian ancestry, reportedly showed fewer N-insertions than the approximately 670-donor mean in a later analysis. Rare TCR sequences predominated, though certain public TCRs were found in many donors. Associated with HLA alleles at 0.05 false discovery rate in a later analysis were about 17,000 TCR beta sequences.

Researchers ran the PCR with 60 Vbeta and 13 Jbeta primers. Authors' methods: Later work found 65 million to 100 million unique TCR beta chains, with about 10 million shared. Libraries were prepared by immunoSEQ multiplex PCR; TCRdb keeps only in-frame clonotypes and omits some of them. The V and J calls and clone size are taken from that table; D and trimming were inferred from the DNA. The sample includes some 180,000 clones, roughly 8.7% of them seen just once. CDR1 is DFQATT and CDR2 is SNEGSKA in the germline V gene (reference sequence). V lost 1 base to trimming and J lost 6 bases, with 7 bases between them. The CDR3 contains 11 residues.

This chain connects TRBV20-1 to TRBJ2-7, with D perhaps matching TRBD1 (6 bases). Sequenced input: PBMCs. This TCR derives from a woman aged 25 to 39 in good health and CMV-seropositive. The CDR3 nucleotides are TGCAGTGCTAGAGTGGGGGCCGAGCAGTACTTC. Its protein is CSARVGAEQYF.